Listed below are T cell receptor beta chains from one sample, sequenced in a study of T-cell memory formation after mild COVID-19. In TCRdb, the 5' RACE reads were re-called with MiXCR into one record per CDR3 protein. The sample includes about 29,000 distinct CDR3 sequences, roughly an eighth of them seen just once. The sample comprised PBMCs or a T cell subset sorted from them (not recorded which). The receptors here all came from an adult woman who had mild COVID-19 (a few samples of this study predate the infection). Cell type and time point are not known. Both conserved end residues are part of each CDR3. A D gene is named only where the DNA matches it firmly. Size is omitted from some rows. Given values are once, few, many or a class for expanded clones.

>16|TRBV19|many|TRBD1|TRBJ1-2
CASSIGGGQGNYGYTF
TGTGCCAGTAGTATAGGCGGTGGACAGGGGAACTATGGCTACACCTTC
>13|TRBV12-3/TRBV12-4|many|NA|TRBJ1-1
CASRQDLISEAFF
TGTGCCAGCAGACAGGATTTAATCTCTGAAGCTTTCTTT
>16|TRBV20-1|NA|NA|TRBJ2-1
CSAPRTANGDYNEQFF
TGCAGTGCTCCCCGTACCGCAAACGGGGACTACAATGAGCAGTTCTTC
>13|TRBV12-3/TRBV12-4|many|NA|TRBJ2-1
CASSLVERSEQFF
TGTGCCAGCAGTTTAGTGGAGCGTTCTGAGCAGTTCTTC
>13|TRBV5-1|many|TRBD1|TRBJ1-2
CASSASGGNGYTF
TGCGCCAGCAGCGCTTCAGGGGGAAATGGCTACACCTTC
>10|TRBV12-3/TRBV12-4|NA|NA|TRBJ1-1
CASSQGSTFF
TGTGCCAGCAGCCAGGGGTCGACTTTCTTT
>14|TRBV24-1|NA|NA|TRBJ2-5
CATSDLGPRETQYF
TGTGCCACCAGTGATTTGGGCCCTCGAGAGACCCAGTACTTC
>14|TRBV29-1|many|NA|TRBJ1-1
CSVGGKTGPTEAFF
TGCAGCGTGGGGGGAAAAACAGGCCCCACTGAAGCTTTCTTT
>13|TRBV25-1|many|TRBD1|TRBJ1-1
CASTRQGFPEAFF
TGTGCCAGCACCAGACAGGGTTTCCCTGAAGCTTTCTTT
>12|TRBV7-9|many|NA|TRBJ2-1
CASSLFGQEQFF
TGTGCCAGCAGCTTATTTGGACAGGAGCAGTTCTTC
>14|TRBV7-2|many|NA|TRBJ1-2
CASSSGVTVHGYTF
TGTGCCAGCAGCTCAGGGGTCACGGTACATGGCTACACCTTC
>13|TRBV19|many|NA|TRBJ1-1
CASNFGGNTEAFF
TGTGCCAGTAACTTCGGGGGGAACACTGAAGCTTTCTTT
>15|TRBV20-1|many|TRBD1|TRBJ2-3
CSALRDSYSTDTQYF
TGCAGTGCTCTCCGGGACAGCTATAGCACAGATACGCAGTATTTT
>18|TRBV4-1|many|NA|TRBJ1-6
CASSQDEGQGSYNSPLHF
TGCGCCAGCAGCCAAGATGAGGGGCAGGGCTCCTATAATTCACCCCTCCACTTT
>14|TRBV11-1|many|NA|TRBJ2-3
CASSLTLLEDTQYF
TGTGCCAGCAGCTTAACGCTTCTCGAAGATACGCAGTATTTT
>15|TRBV3-1|once|NA|TRBJ2-4
CASSQEQTAKNIQYF
TGTGCCAGCAGCCAAGAACAGACAGCCAAAAACATTCAGTACTTC
>15|TRBV5-1|NA|NA|TRBJ1-6
CASSLDGASNSPLHF
TGCGCCAGCAGCTTGGACGGGGCATCTAATTCACCCCTCCACTTT
>14|TRBV9|few|NA|TRBJ1-5
CASSVAPGNQPQHF
TGTGCCAGCAGCGTAGCTCCAGGGAATCAGCCCCAGCATTTT
>15|TRBV4-1|medium-sized|NA|TRBJ2-1
CASSPLHGGAAEQFF
TGCGCCAGCAGCCCCCTACATGGGGGGGCCGCTGAGCAGTTCTTC
>15|TRBV5-8|NA|NA|TRBJ2-3
CASSLGTTGTDTQYF
TGTGCCAGCAGCTTGGGGACTACGGGCACAGATACGCAGTATTTT
>17|TRBV15|many|TRBD2|TRBJ2-3
CATSRSAGGGRTDTQYF
TGTGCCACCAGCAGGTCCGCGGGCGGGGGGCGCACAGATACGCAGTATTTT
>15|TRBV7-2|many|TRBD1|TRBJ2-7
CASSLDRVTTYEQYF
TGTGCCAGCAGCTTGGACAGGGTAACAACCTACGAGCAGTACTTC
>15|TRBV12-3/TRBV12-4|many|NA|TRBJ2-3
CASSLTSTGADTQYF
TGTGCCAGCAGTTTAACTAGCACCGGCGCAGATACGCAGTATTTT
>13|TRBV5-1|many|NA|TRBJ1-1
CASSSPQNTEAFF
TGCGCCAGCAGCTCCCCCCAGAACACTGAAGCTTTCTTT
>13|TRBV24-1|many|TRBD2|TRBJ2-5
CATRAGVGETQYF
TGTGCCACCCGAGCGGGAGTCGGGGAGACCCAGTACTTC
>15|TRBV30|many|NA|TRBJ2-3
CAWKNGGTDGDTQYF
TGTGCCTGGAAAAATGGTGGGACCGACGGAGATACGCAGTATTTT
>15|TRBV6-5|many|NA|TRBJ2-2
CASSLVGPNTGELFF
TGTGCCAGCAGTCTCGTAGGCCCAAACACCGGGGAGCTGTTTTTT
>15|TRBV7-9|many|TRBD1|TRBJ1-2
CASSPPGQHIYGYTF
TGTGCCAGCAGCCCACCGGGACAGCATATCTATGGCTACACCTTC
>16|TRBV27|many|TRBD1|TRBJ1-6
CASSSPWTGVNSPLHF
TGTGCCAGCAGTTCACCCTGGACAGGGGTTAATTCACCCCTCCACTTT
>12|TRBV29-1|many|NA|TRBJ2-7
CSVDSGTYEQYF
TGCAGCGTTGACAGTGGAACCTACGAGCAGTACTTC
>19|TRBV23-1|many|NA|TRBJ2-7
CASVLSAAGSLLSSYEQYF
TGCGCCAGCGTGCTTTCGGCGGCAGGGAGCCTCCTAAGCTCCTACGAGCAGTACTTC
>13|TRBV6-1|many|NA|TRBJ1-4
CASAGTTNEKLFF
TGTGCCAGCGCCGGGACAACTAATGAAAAACTGTTTTTT
>15|TRBV2|many|NA|TRBJ2-2
CASSVDGLSTGELFF
TGTGCCAGCAGTGTGGATGGGTTGAGTACCGGGGAGCTGTTTTTT
>14|TRBV6-4|NA|NA|TRBJ2-3
CASSDGGATHTQYF
TGTGCCAGCAGTGACGGGGGGGCGACACATACGCAGTATTTT
>16|TRBV4-2|many|NA|TRBJ1-3
CASSQDGLGYGNTIYF
TGTGCCAGCAGCCAAGACGGGCTTGGGTATGGAAACACCATATATTTT
>17|TRBV10-3|NA|TRBD2|TRBJ2-7
CAISEVSGRRSLYEQYF
TGTGCCATCAGTGAGGTTAGCGGGAGACGATCCCTCTACGAGCAGTACTTC
>11|TRBV29-1|many|NA|TRBJ2-7
CSVENSAEQYF
TGCAGCGTTGAAAACAGCGCCGAGCAGTACTTC
>13|TRBV6-4|many|NA|TRBJ2-2
CASSDSDTGELFF
TGTGCCAGCAGTGACTCGGACACCGGGGAGCTGTTTTTT
>13|TRBV20-1|many|TRBD1|TRBJ2-1
CSAPDRPNNEQFF
TGCAGTGCCCCGGACAGGCCAAACAATGAGCAGTTCTTC
>14|TRBV30|many|TRBD1|TRBJ1-2
CAWSTGTGKEGYTF
TGTGCCTGGAGTACCGGGACAGGCAAGGAGGGCTACACCTTC
>14|TRBV5-5|many|NA|TRBJ1-3
CASSVGASGNTIYF
TGTGCCAGCAGTGTGGGGGCTTCTGGAAACACCATATATTTT
>15|TRBV4-1|NA|TRBD2|TRBJ2-3
CASRSSGGAYDTQYF
TGCGCCAGCAGGTCTAGCGGGGGGGCATATGATACGCAGTATTTT
>17|TRBV4-1|many|TRBD2|TRBJ2-1
CASSQVWAGGPYREQFF
TGCGCCAGCAGCCAAGTATGGGCGGGAGGGCCGTACCGTGAGCAGTTCTTC
>16|TRBV3-1|many|TRBD1|TRBJ1-1
CASSQLPTGMNTEAFF
TGTGCCAGCAGCCAACTTCCGACAGGGATGAACACTGAAGCTTTCTTT
>19|TRBV20-1|many|TRBD2|TRBJ2-1
CSARSTSGRAMSSYNEQFF
TGCAGTGCTAGATCGACTAGCGGGAGGGCCATGAGCTCCTACAATGAGCAGTTCTTC
>17|TRBV6-6|many|TRBD1|TRBJ1-2
CASSPWTGLRADYGYTF
TGTGCCAGCAGTCCCTGGACAGGACTTCGGGCCGACTATGGCTACACCTTC
>14|TRBV12-3/TRBV12-4|many|NA|TRBJ1-1
CASNPEAWGTEAFF
TGTGCCAGCAACCCCGAGGCCTGGGGCACTGAAGCTTTCTTT
>12|TRBV7-2|many|NA|TRBJ1-5
CASSFQNQPQHF
TGTGCCAGCAGCTTTCAAAATCAGCCCCAGCATTTT
>14|TRBV10-3|many|TRBD1|TRBJ1-2
CAISESTGAYGYTF
TGTGCCATCAGTGAGTCGACAGGGGCCTATGGCTACACCTTC
>16|TRBV30|many|TRBD2|TRBJ2-2
CAWTWTSGRSTGELFF
TGTGCCTGGACATGGACTAGCGGGAGGTCCACCGGGGAGCTGTTTTTT
>15|TRBV20-1|many|TRBD2|TRBJ2-5
CSANLRGGAKETQYF
TGCAGTGCTAACCTCCGGGGAGGGGCAAAAGAGACCCAGTACTTC
>14|TRBV12-3/TRBV12-4|many|TRBD2|TRBJ2-3
CASARGGRTDTQYF
TGTGCCAGCGCACGGGGGGGCCGCACAGATACGCAGTATTTT
>14|TRBV25-1|many|NA|TRBJ2-3
CASTPGSSTDTQYF
TGTGCCAGCACCCCGGGTTCTAGCACAGATACGCAGTATTTT
>15|TRBV5-1|many|NA|TRBJ2-5
CASSSTTGSRETQYF
TGCGCCAGCAGCTCCACCACAGGGAGCCGGGAGACCCAGTACTTC
>16|TRBV7-2|many|NA|TRBJ2-3
CASSLAVGGGTDTQYF
TGTGCCAGCAGCTTAGCGGTGGGAGGAGGCACAGATACGCAGTATTTT
>16|TRBV14|many|NA|TRBJ2-3
CASSHVAGLVTDTQYF
TGTGCCAGCAGCCACGTGGCAGGGTTAGTCACAGATACGCAGTATTTT
>18|TRBV4-1|many|NA|TRBJ2-6
CASSQDMTGAVGANVLTF
TGCGCCAGCAGCCAAGATATGACGGGGGCGGTCGGGGCCAACGTCCTGACTTTC
>15|TRBV6-5|many|TRBD2|TRBJ2-3
CASRQAGGKGDTQYF
TGTGCCAGCAGACAAGCGGGAGGGAAGGGAGATACGCAGTATTTT
>15|TRBV12-3/TRBV12-4|many|TRBD2|TRBJ2-3
CASSLSLADTDTQYF
TGTGCCAGCAGTTTGTCACTAGCGGACACAGATACGCAGTATTTT
>15|TRBV5-5|many|NA|TRBJ2-3
CASSLVPTSTDTQYF
TGTGCCAGCAGCTTGGTACCGACTAGCACAGATACGCAGTATTTT